Below are 11 T cell receptor beta chains sequenced from a single sample in a study of vaccination and CD4 T cells after COVID-19. Noted time point: late sampling 161 to 241 days after vaccination in three convalescent patients. Treatment denoted: roughly 10-day PBMC culture with coronavirus spike peptide pools or control peptides (ViraFEST assay). These receptors have no identified antigens. With the Oncomine TCR Beta short-read assay, DNA from cultured CD4+ T cells was sequenced. MiXCR was run by TCRdb on the PCR reads, yielding one entry per CDR3 protein. The sample lists 20,000 to 25,000 distinct CDR3 sequences, 35% occurring once. The input for sequencing was CD4+ T cells from blood, cultured in vitro, taken about 7 months after SARS-CoV-2 vaccination. The receptors derive from a human donor who had recovered from COVID-19.

This clonotype was observed a few times. This rearrangement joins TRBV7-9 to TRBJ2-5, with 11 bases identical to TRBD2. The CDR3 runs 15 residues. In germline, CDR1 is SEHNR, CDR2 FQNEAQ (reference sequence). J gave up 1 base and V 5 bases, and 3 bases lay outside the gene matches. CDR3 bases: TGTGCCAGCAGCCTGGGGACTAGCGGCCAAGAGACCCAGTACTTC. Its protein product is CASSLGTSGQETQYF.

V gene TRBV7-2 combines with J gene TRBJ2-3; D may match TRBD1 or TRBD2 (5 bases each). The CDR3 extends over 16 amino acids. Per the germline V gene, CDR1 is SGHTA and CDR2 is FQGNSA. V shed 5 bases and J shed 2 bases, with 17 bases lying between them. As DNA, the CDR3 is TGTGCCAGCAGCCCCGACAGCTCTGGGACCACAGATACGCAGTATTTT. As protein: CASSPDSSGTTDTQYF.

The chain combines TRBV10-3 with TRBJ2-7; the match to TRBD1 covers 7 bases. Germline CDR1 reads ENHRY; CDR2 reads SYGVKD. Trimming cost V 11 bases and J 3 bases; bases outside gene matches: 7. The CDR3 consists of 12 residues. Here the CDR3 reads CASGQEIYEQYF. CDR3 bases: TGTGCCTCCGGACAGGAGATCTACGAGCAGTACTTC.

V usage is TRBV28 and J usage is TRBJ1-1, with 7 positions matching TRBD1. The CDR3 loop spans 17 amino acids. CDR1 and CDR2 (germline): MDHEN, SYDVKM. The V gene end was trimmed by 9 bases and the J gene end by 1 base; junction bases not matched to a gene: 17. CDR3 DNA sequence: TGTGCCAGTCCCGGGCAGGGGGGCCCTTCCCCGAACACTGAAGCTTTCTTT. Its protein is CASPGQGGPSPNTEAFF.

This clonotype was picked up a small number of times. The chain joins TRBV20-1 to TRBJ2-7, with 7 positions matching TRBD1. This CDR3 spans 12 amino acids. V lost 4 bases and J lost 3; bases outside the gene matches: 3. Germline V gene data show CDR1 as DFQATT and CDR2 as SNEGSKA (reference sequence). The chain's CDR3 is CSATGTDYEQYF. CDR3 bases: TGCAGTGCTACCGGGACAGACTACGAGCAGTACTTC.

The chain combines TRBV10-3 with TRBJ2-1; D may correspond to TRBD1 or TRBD2 (6 bases each). Germline CDR1 ENHRY, CDR2 SYGVKD. V was cut by 3 bases and J by 7 bases, with 10 bases left in between. This CDR3 comprises 13 residues. The CDR3, as DNA: TGTGCCATCAGTGACACAGGGAGGAATGAGCAGTTCTTC. It specifies CAISDTGRNEQFF.

This clonotype was recorded a few times. The rearrangement uses TRBV20-1 and TRBJ2-3, with 9 bases lining up with TRBD2. This CDR3 has 16 amino acids. Trimming at V came to 2 bases and at J to 3 bases, leaving 9 bases not matched to a gene. CDR1 and CDR2 (germline): DFQATT, SNEGSKA (reference sequence). CDR3 loop: CSARSPSGIRTDTQYF. CDR3 coding DNA: TGCAGTGCTAGATCGCCTAGCGGGATTCGGACAGATACGCAGTATTTT.

The chain couples TRBV20-1 to TRBJ2-5; possibly TRBD1 for D (6 bases). The V gene lost 4 bases and the J gene lost 4 bases, with 13 bases spanning the gap. Germline loops: CDR1 DFQATT, CDR2 SNEGSKA (reference sequence). The CDR3 is 13 amino acids. The CDR3 here is CSAIAYRAETQYF. The CDR3 DNA follows: TGCAGTGCTATAGCCTACAGGGCAGAGACCCAGTACTTC.

This clonotype is a singleton in its sample. V and J are TRBV7-2 and TRBJ1-3; D gene unclear. The germline CDR1 and CDR2 sequences are SGHTA and FQGNSA. The CDR3 loop spans 13 amino acids. Trimming took off 3 bases at V and 4 bases at J, with 7 bases between the two ends. The CDR3 protein is CASSLTRGNTIYF. The CDR3 region has the DNA TGTGCCAGCAGCTTGACCCGCGGAAACACCATATATTTT.

J is TRBJ2-5 and V is TRBV6-2 or TRBV6-3; TRBD2 is a possible D gene (6 bases). V was trimmed by 6 bases and J by 2 bases, leaving 13 bases between them. The CDR3 runs to 14 residues. From germline, CDR1 is MNHEY and CDR2 SVGEGT. CDR3 DNA sequence: TGTGCCAGCAGCGTTACTAGCTTACAAGAGACCCAGTACTTC. Its translation: CASSVTSLQETQYF.

The V call is TRBV20-1, the J call TRBJ2-1; TRBD2 agrees at 11 bases. The CDR3 is 13 amino acids. V shed 5 bases, J shed 6 bases, and the junction held 3 bases outside the gene matches. Germline lookup yields CDR1 DFQATT and CDR2 SNEGSKA (reference sequence). The CDR3 DNA reads as TGCAGTGCTGTCGGACTAGCGGGCAATGAGCAGTTCTTC. Amino acids: CSAVGLAGNEQFF.